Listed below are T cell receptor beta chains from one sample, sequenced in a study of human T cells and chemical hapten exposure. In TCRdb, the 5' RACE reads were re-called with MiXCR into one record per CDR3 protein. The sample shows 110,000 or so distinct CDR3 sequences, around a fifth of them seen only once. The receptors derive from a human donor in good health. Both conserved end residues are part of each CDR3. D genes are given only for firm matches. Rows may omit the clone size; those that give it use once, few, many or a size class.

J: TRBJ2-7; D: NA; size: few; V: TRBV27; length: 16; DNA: TGTGCCAGCAGTTGTTTAGGGACCACCTTTTTGTGGGAGCAGTACTTC; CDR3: CASSCLGTTFLWEQYF
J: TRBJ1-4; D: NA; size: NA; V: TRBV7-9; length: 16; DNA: TGTGCCAGCAGCCGGACAGTCCCAGGAGCTAATGAAAAACTGTTTTTT; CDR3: CASSRTVPGANEKLFF
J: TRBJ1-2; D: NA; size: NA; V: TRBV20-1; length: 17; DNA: TGCAGTGCTGCCATTCCCCTACAGGGCGTGGAATTGAATGGCTACACCTTC; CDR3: CSAAIPLQGVELNGYTF
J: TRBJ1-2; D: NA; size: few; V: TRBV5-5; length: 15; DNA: TGTGCCAGCAGCTTAGGGTCAAGTGGGGACTATGGCTACACCTTC; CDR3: CASSLGSSGDYGYTF
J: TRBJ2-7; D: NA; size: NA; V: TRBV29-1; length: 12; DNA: TGCAGCGTTTCAGGGAGGACCTACGAGCAGTACTTC; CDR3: CSVSGRTYEQYF
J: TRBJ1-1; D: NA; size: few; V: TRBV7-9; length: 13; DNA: TGTGCCAGCAGCTTAATTATGAACACTGAAGCTTTCTTT; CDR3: CASSLIMNTEAFF
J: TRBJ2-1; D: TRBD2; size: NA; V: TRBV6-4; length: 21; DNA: TGTGCCAGCAGTAACCTACCCCCGGGACAGTCTCTAGCGGGAGCGGGCAATGAGCAGTTCTTC; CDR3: CASSNLPPGQSLAGAGNEQFF
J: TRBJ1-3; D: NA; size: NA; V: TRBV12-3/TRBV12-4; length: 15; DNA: TGTGCCAGCAGGGTTGATCTTTCCTCTGGAAACACCATATATTTT; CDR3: CASRVDLSSGNTIYF
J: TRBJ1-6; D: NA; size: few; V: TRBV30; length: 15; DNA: TGTGCCTGGAGTGGGACTGACGACGGCTTGACACCCCTCCACTTT; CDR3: CAWSGTDDGLTPLHF
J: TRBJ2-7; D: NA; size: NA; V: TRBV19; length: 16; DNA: TGTGCCAGTAGTACTCATCCCCCAGCGGAAGCCTACGGGCAGTACTTC; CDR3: CASSTHPPAEAYGQYF
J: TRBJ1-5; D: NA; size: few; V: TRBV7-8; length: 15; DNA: TGTGCCAGCAGCTTAAATACGGATAGCAATCAGCCCCAGCATTTT; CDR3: CASSLNTDSNQPQHF
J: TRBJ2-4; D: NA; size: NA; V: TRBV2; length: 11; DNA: TGTGCCAGCAGCGCCTTGGACATTCAGTACTTC; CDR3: CASSALDIQYF
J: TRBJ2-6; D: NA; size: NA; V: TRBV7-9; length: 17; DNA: TGTGCCAGCAGCCGGACATGGGATTCATCTGGGGCCAACGTCCTGACTTTC; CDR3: CASSRTWDSSGANVLTF
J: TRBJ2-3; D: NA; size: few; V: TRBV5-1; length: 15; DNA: TGCGCCAGCAGCTTGGACGGCAGGCCCACAGATACGCAGTATTTT; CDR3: CASSLDGRPTDTQYF
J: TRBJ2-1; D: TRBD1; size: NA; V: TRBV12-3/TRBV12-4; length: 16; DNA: TGTGCCAGCAGTTCTCACCTAGGGACAGGGGACGGGGGGCAGTTCTTC; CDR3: CASSSHLGTGDGGQFF
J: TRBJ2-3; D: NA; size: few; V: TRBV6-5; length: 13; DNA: TGTGCCAGCAAACCGCGGAGCACAGATACGCAGTATTTT; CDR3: CASKPRSTDTQYF
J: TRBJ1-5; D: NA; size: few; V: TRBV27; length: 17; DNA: TGTGCCAGCAGCCCGGCGGGGCAGAAATATAGCAATCAGCCCCAGCATTTT; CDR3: CASSPAGQKYSNQPQHF
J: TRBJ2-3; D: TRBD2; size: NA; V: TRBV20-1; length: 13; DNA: TGCAGTGCTATCGCGGGAGGAACAGATACGCAGTATTTT; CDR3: CSAIAGGTDTQYF
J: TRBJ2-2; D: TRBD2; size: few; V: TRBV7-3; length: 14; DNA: TGTGCCAGCAGCTTAGGGCTAGCGGTCGGCGAGCTGTTTTTT; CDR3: CASSLGLAVGELFF
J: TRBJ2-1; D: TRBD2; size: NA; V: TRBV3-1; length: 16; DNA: TGTGCCAGCAGCCAAGATCTCGAGCGGGGGAGGAATGAGCAGTTCTTC; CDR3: CASSQDLERGRNEQFF
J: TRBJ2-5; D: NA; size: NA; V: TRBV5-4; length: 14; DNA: TGTGCCAGCAGCTTGGTTTCCGCACAAGAGACCCAGTACTTC; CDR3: CASSLVSAQETQYF
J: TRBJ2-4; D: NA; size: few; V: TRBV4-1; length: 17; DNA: TGCGCCAGCAGCCACGTCCGACAGGCTCAGACCAAAAACATTCAGTACTTC; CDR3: CASSHVRQAQTKNIQYF